This is a list of T cell receptor beta chains from one sample in a study of blood T cell repertoires in COVID-19. Profiled with immunoSEQ multiplex PCR; TCRdb holds only in-frame clones, not every one. Of 100,000 to 150,000 clones in the sample, 60% to 80% were seen once. Material for sequencing was peripheral blood. These receptors were collected from a man aged 55 to 70 with acute or convalescent COVID-19. CDR3s include the opening cysteine and the closing phenylalanine or tryptophan. A D gene is named only where the DNA matches it firmly. The size of a clone is reported for some rows only, either as once, few or many, or as a class for expanded clones.

>TRBJ2-7|TRBV12-3/TRBV12-4|.|TRBD2
TGTGCCAGCAGTCCGGGGGGAGCCTACGAGCAGTACTTC
CASSPGGAYEQYF
>TRBJ2-6|TRBV7-9|once|.
TGTGCCAGCAGCTTTTCCCCTTTAAAAGGGGCCAACGTCCTGACTTTC
CASSFSPLKGANVLTF
>TRBJ1-1|TRBV7-9|.|.
TGTGCCAGCAGCTTCGGCCGCGGGGGCAGGGACACTGAAGCTTTCTTT
CASSFGRGGRDTEAFF
>TRBJ1-1|TRBV6-6|.|.
TGTGCCAGCAATAGCCCCAGGGTGGCTGAAGCTTTCTTT
CASNSPRVAEAFF
>TRBJ2-5|TRBV24-1|.|TRBD2
TGTGCCACCAGTGCCGCTAGCGGGACAGAGACCCAGTACTTC
CATSAASGTETQYF
>TRBJ2-1|TRBV28|.|.
TGTGCCAGCACGTCTAGCATCGGTGAGCAGTTCTTC
CASTSSIGEQFF
>TRBJ1-6|TRBV7-2|.|TRBD1
TGTGCCAGCAGCTTAGCGGCGGGACAGATTTCACCCCTCCACTTT
CASSLAAGQISPLHF
>TRBJ2-2|TRBV19|.|.
TGTGCCAGTAGTATTGATCCCCAGGTCGCGAACACCGGGGAGCTGTTTTTT
CASSIDPQVANTGELFF
>TRBJ2-1|TRBV3-1/TRBV3-2|.|TRBD2
TGTGCCAGCAGCCGGCTCGGCGGGGGGGCGGGGAATGAGCAGTTCTTC
CASSRLGGGAGNEQFF
>TRBJ2-7|TRBV7-2|few|.
TGTGCCAGCAGCTTCAAGAGGTACGAGCAGTACTTC
CASSFKRYEQYF
>TRBJ1-5|TRBV2|few|.
TGTGCCAGCGCAGGGCCTCTTAGCAATCAGCCCCAGCATTTT
CASAGPLSNQPQHF
>TRBJ1-3|TRBV11-2|.|.
TGTGCCAGCAGCTTTCAAGCCTCTGGAAACACCATATATTTT
CASSFQASGNTIYF
>TRBJ1-6|TRBV11-2|once|TRBD1
TGTGCCAGCAGCTTACCCACAGGGGATTCACCCCTCCACTTT
CASSLPTGDSPLHF
>TRBJ2-7|TRBV5-6|.|.
TGTGCCAGCAGCTTGGGCAGGGCCTACGAGCAGTACTTC
CASSLGRAYEQYF
>TRBJ2-1|TRBV6-1|few|.
TGTGCCAGCAGTGATCGGGTCGAGGGGGATGAGCAGTTCTTC
CASSDRVEGDEQFF
>TRBJ1-6|TRBV5-1|.|TRBD1
TGCGCCAGCAGCTTTCAGGGGGCTAATTCACCCCTCCACTTT
CASSFQGANSPLHF
>TRBJ1-1|TRBV2|.|.
TGTGCCAGCACCCGACAGGTGAACACTGAAGCTTTCTTT
CASTRQVNTEAFF
>TRBJ1-1|TRBV30|.|TRBD1
TGTGCCTGGAGTGTACAGGGGACGACTGAAGCTTTCTTT
CAWSVQGTTEAFF
>TRBJ2-3|TRBV27|.|TRBD1
TGTGCCAGCAGTTTCTTTACAGGGGGCACAGATACGCAGTATTTT
CASSFFTGGTDTQYF
>TRBJ2-2|TRBV2|.|.
TGTGCCAGCTCCGAGGACAGAGCCTTCGCCGGGGAGCTGTTTTTT
CASSEDRAFAGELFF
>TRBJ2-3|TRBV19|.|.
TGTGCCAGTATTCTCGGTACGCAGTATTTT
CASILGTQYF
>TRBJ2-2|TRBV2|few|TRBD1
TGTGCCAGCAGGGGGGGACAGGGAGGGAACACCGGGGAGCTGTTTTTT
CASRGGQGGNTGELFF
>TRBJ2-1|TRBV7-8|.|TRBD2
TGTGCCAGCAGCTACCTAGCGGGATCTACGGTCGATGAGCAGTTCTTC
CASSYLAGSTVDEQFF
>TRBJ2-7|TRBV7-6|few|.
TGTGCCAGCAGCTTAGATGAGGGCAGGACTTACGAGCAGTACTTC
CASSLDEGRTYEQYF
>TRBJ2-1|TRBV2|.|TRBD2
TGTGCCAGCAGTGAAGAGGGTGGGAGGGTGGCAAGCGAGCAGTTCTTC
CASSEEGGRVASEQFF
>TRBJ2-1|TRBV3-1/TRBV3-2|.|TRBD1
TGTGCCAGCAGCCTTCGGGACAGGGGGGACAATGAGCAGTTCTTC
CASSLRDRGDNEQFF
>TRBJ2-7|TRBV5-1|.|.
TGCGCCAGCAGCCCGGAATCCGGGACTGGGGTTTACGAGCAGTACTTC
CASSPESGTGVYEQYF
>TRBJ2-7|TRBV10-1|.|TRBD2
TGCGCCAGCAGTGAGCAAGTGGGGACTAGCTCCTACGAGCAGTACTTC
CASSEQVGTSSYEQYF
>TRBJ1-5|TRBV24-1|.|TRBD1
TGTGCCACCAGTGATGGACAGGGCGGAGGCAATCAGCCCCAGCATTTT
CATSDGQGGGNQPQHF
>TRBJ2-2|TRBV7-6|medium-sized|.
TGTGCCAGCAGCTCCAGGGACACCGGGGAGCTGTTTTTT
CASSSRDTGELFF
>TRBJ1-2|TRBV5-4|.|TRBD1
TGTGCCAGCAGCAAAACACGAGGGGCAGGGGGCTTGGACGGCTACACCTTC
CASSKTRGAGGLDGYTF
>TRBJ2-3|TRBV7-9|few|TRBD2
TGTGCCAGCAGCTCCTTCACGGGCGGGGGGGCCACAGATACGCAGTATTTT
CASSSFTGGGATDTQYF
>TRBJ1-1|TRBV18|.|.
TGTGCCAGCTTCCCGAGCATGAACACTGAAGCTTTCTTT
CASFPSMNTEAFF